The clone carrying this TCR beta chain was counted at least ten times. Its cognate antigen is unknown. All patients were treatment-naive before thyroid surgery. This sample stems from a study of metastatic and nonmetastatic thyroid tumors. Looking at the study overall: Samples came from malignant and benign thyroid patients, and repertoires were compared across blood and tumor or nodule tissue. Study outcomes and limitations: According to reports, the diversity of TCR beta was significantly higher in malignant thyroid tumors than in benign nodules, and this held in both blood and tumor samples.

The authors' processing: Using the CDR3 differences seen across clinicopathological groups, the authors built a distant-metastasis classifier for papillary thyroid cancer, which was meant to discriminate distant-metastatic patients. TCRdb reanalyzed the PCR reads via MiXCR. The V and J calls follow TCRdb's processing rather than the paper's. The sample holds about 12,000 clones, approximately 26% seen once. The CDR3 consists of 18 residues. The germline CDR1 and CDR2 sequences are LGHNA and YNFKEQ. J lost 6 bases, V lost 3 bases, and 15 bases had no gene match. The sample taken for sequencing was blood. V is TRBV4-2 and J is TRBJ2-2, with 8 bases lining up with TRBD2. The TCR originated in a male donor with papillary thyroid cancer or a benign thyroid nodule (not recorded which). Some clones in this sample may be carry-over from other donors' samples. CDR3 loop: CASSHTLAGPGVAGELFF. The CDR3 bases are TGTGCCAGCAGCCATACGTTAGCGGGGCCGGGGGTCGCCGGGGAGCTGTTTTTT.